One and the same sample provided the 2 T cell receptor beta chains below, sequenced in a study of shared clonotypes between healthy human individuals. The method was immunoSEQ multiplex PCR; TCRdb's version includes in-frame clones alone and lacks a portion of them. The repertoire has 550,000 to 800,000 clones, around 74% of them found once; the top ten carry approximately 1.7%. Specimen: memory CD4+ T cells sorted from blood. Subset given: CD45RA-negative fraction. These receptors were taken from a woman in her twenties or thirties in good health.

The V and J genes are TRBV5-1 and TRBJ2-1; TRBD2 matches 12 bases. Losses at the gene ends were 3 bases for V and 7 bases for J; bases not matched to a gene: 8. Germline CDR1 is SGHRS and CDR2 is YFSETQ. CDR3 length: 16 residues. CDR3 sequence: CASSSTSGRAGNEQFF. The CDR3 DNA sequence: TGCGCCAGCAGCTCGACTAGCGGGAGAGCCGGGAATGAGCAGTTCTTC. The full variable domain, completed using reference TRBV5-1 and TRBJ2-1, is KAGVTQTPRYLIKTRGQQVTLSCSPISGHRSVSWYQQTPGQGLQFLFEYFSETQRNKGNFPGRFSGRQFSNSRSEMNVSTLELGDSALYLCASSSTSGRAGNEQFFGPGTRLTVL.

The chain couples TRBV5-1 to TRBJ2-3; 7 bases agree with TRBD2. Per germline, CDR1 SGHRS and CDR2 YFSETQ. Trimming cost V 4 bases and J 0 bases; bases outside gene matches: 11. CDR3 length: 17 amino acids. The chain's CDR3 is CASSPAGDIYSTDTQYF. CDR3 coding DNA: TGCGCCAGCAGCCCGGCGGGGGATATATATAGCACAGATACGCAGTATTTT.